The 30 T cell receptor beta chains in this list originate from one sample, sequenced in a study of T cells in Graves' hyperthyroidism and ophthalmopathy. Researchers amplified the TCR beta CDR3 regions from RNA transcripts. Using the HTBI primer set, a first-round RT-PCR was run on the TCR CDR3. A single record per CDR3 protein comes from TCRdb applying MiXCR to the multiplex PCR reads. Of hundreds of thousands of distinct CDR3 sequences listed, roughly 21% are singletons. Sequenced sample: blood. These receptors originate from a man aged 40-49 years with Graves' ophthalmopathy.

The sample holds many counts of this clonotype. V gene TRBV2 combines with J gene TRBJ2-7; 8 nucleotides line up with TRBD2. Per germline, CDR1 SNHLY and CDR2 FYNNEI. The CDR3 has 15 residues. Germline trimming cut 1 base from V and 2 bases from J; bases unmatched to any gene: 4. The CDR3 reads CASSEGAGDPYEQYF. CDR3 coding DNA: TGTGCCAGCAGTGAAGGAGCGGGGGACCCCTACGAGCAGTACTTC.

A word on this clonotype: One end of the junction fails to match germline, which may point to a read error. The chain is built from TRBV12-3 or TRBV12-4 and TRBJ2-3; D might be TRBD1 or TRBD2, each matching 6 bases. The CDR3 length is 18 residues. The CDR3 bases are TGTGCCACCAGTGACCCCCGGGACACGGACTATTCCACAGATACGCAGTATTTT. Translation: CATSDPRDTDYSTDTQYF.

This clonotype was counted a few times. The chain links TRBV20-1 to TRBJ2-7; D is possibly TRBD2 (5 bases). CDR3 length equals 14 residues. Germline CDR1 and CDR2: DFQATT and SNEGSKA (reference sequence). V was clipped by 7 bases and J by 3 bases, with 19 bases between them. The CDR3 sequence is CSGYPLTGSYEQYF. CDR3 sequence (DNA): TGCAGTGGCTATCCACTAACGGGAAGCTACGAGCAGTACTTC.

This chain joins TRBV27 and TRBJ2-5, with TRBD2 matching 10 bases. Trimming removed 4 bases from V and 5 bases from J; junction bases left unmatched: 7. Looked up from germline, CDR1 is MNHEY and CDR2 is SMNVEV (reference sequence). CDR3 length equals 15 residues. CDR3 in amino acids: CASSSVTSGYETQYF. CDR3 bases: TGTGCCAGCAGTTCTGTGACTAGCGGGTATGAGACCCAGTACTTC.

This chain links TRBV6-1 with TRBJ2-1; the D gene is possibly TRBD2 (6 bases). Looked up from germline, CDR1 is MNHNS and CDR2 is SASEGT. The CDR3 runs 14 residues. Deletions cut 5 bases from V and 6 bases from J, with 14 bases between. The CDR3 region is CASSPYRGTNEQFF. The CDR3 DNA reads as TGTGCCAGCAGTCCTTACCGGGGGACCAATGAGCAGTTCTTC.

The gene calls are TRBV18 and TRBJ2-7; D could derive from TRBD1 or TRBD2 (5 bases each). The CDR3 has 13 amino acids. The ends were cut back, 8 bases at V and 1 base at J, with 12 bases in the middle. Germline CDR1 and CDR2: KGHSH and LQKENI. As DNA, the CDR3 is TGTGCCAGCCCACGGGACGGGTCCTACGAGCAGTACTTC. Translated, it gives CASPRDGSYEQYF.

V is TRBV3-1 and J is TRBJ1-2; D uncertain. The germline CDR1 and CDR2 sequences are LGHDT and YNNKEL (reference sequence). The V end lost 3 bases, the J end lost 3 bases, and 20 bases lay between the germline ends. This CDR3 contains 17 residues. CDR3 sequence (DNA): TGTGCCAGCAGCCATTCCGGGGATGCCACCTCACACTATGGCTACACCTTC. Translating it yields CASSHSGDATSHYGYTF.

This clonotype has just a few counts. The chain's CDR3 is CASSPSLRGRDTGELFF. For the CDR3, the DNA is TGTGCCAGCAGTCCGTCACTCAGGGGGCGCGACACCGGGGAGCTGTTTTTT. J is TRBJ2-2 and V is TRBV12-3 or TRBV12-4; 8 bases match TRBD1. CDR3 length: 17 residues. Trimming cost V 5 bases and J 3 bases; bases outside gene matches: 11.

The chain joins TRBV20-1 to TRBJ1-2, with 8 bases identical to TRBD1. Germline CDR1 is DFQATT and CDR2 is SNEGSKA (reference sequence). Trimming took 6 bases from V and 4 from J; bases not matched to a gene: 7. The CDR3 length is 13 residues. CDR3 protein: CSARTGTLYGYTF. CDR3 coding DNA: TGCAGTGCCAGGACAGGGACCCTCTATGGCTACACCTTC.

There are a few counts of this clonotype. The chain recombines TRBV20-1 with TRBJ2-5; D remains ambiguous. The germline V and J ends were trimmed by 2 bases and 0 bases, with 7 bases remaining between them. The CDR3 contains 13 residues. The V gene's germline CDR1 is DFQATT and CDR2 SNEGSKA (reference sequence). CDR3 coding DNA: TGCAGTGCTAGATCGCAGAACCAAGAGACCCAGTACTTC. Translated, it gives CSARSQNQETQYF.

This clonotype showed up just a few times. This rearrangement joins TRBV27 to TRBJ1-2, with 9 bases matching TRBD1. This CDR3 comprises 14 residues. Per the germline V gene, CDR1 is MNHEY and CDR2 is SMNVEV (reference sequence). The V segment lost 5 bases and the J segment 7 bases; nucleotides outside the gene matches: 8. CDR3 protein: CASSPYRDRVGYTF. The CDR3 DNA reads TGTGCCAGCAGTCCCTACCGGGACAGGGTTGGCTACACCTTC.

This chain links TRBV11-2 with TRBJ2-3; 9 bases are a match to TRBD2. V trimming: 5 bases; J trimming: 6 bases; junction bases outside the gene matches: 12. The length of the CDR3 is 16 residues. Germline-derived CDR1 and CDR2 are SGHAT and FQNNGV. CDR3 loop: CASSPTGEREEDTQYF. The DNA of the CDR3 is TGTGCCAGCAGCCCCACTGGGGAGCGGGAGGAGGATACGCAGTATTTT.

This rearrangement joins TRBV6-1 to TRBJ1-2; no reliable D call. The V end lost 1 base, the J end lost 0 bases, and 6 bases lay between the germline ends. Germline CDR1 reads MNHNS; CDR2 reads SASEGT. CDR3 size: 14 residues. The CDR3 loop reads CASSEEGPNYGYTF. The CDR3 coding sequence is TGTGCCAGCAGTGAAGAGGGTCCTAACTATGGCTACACCTTC.

This clonotype was seen a few times. The V gene is TRBV9, the J gene TRBJ2-3, with 8 bases lining up with TRBD2. The CDR3 has 16 amino acids. Germline trimming cut 0 bases from V and 3 bases from J; bases unmatched to any gene: 6. CDR1 SGDLS and CDR2 YYNGEE come from the germline V gene. CDR3 loop: CASSVAGGLSTDTQYF. The CDR3, as DNA: TGTGCCAGCAGCGTAGCGGGGGGGCTATCGACAGATACGCAGTATTTT.

This clonotype was found a few times. The CDR3 DNA follows: TGTGCCACTCCGATGGACAGGGGCTATGGCTACACCTTC. It specifies CATPMDRGYGYTF. The genes are TRBV28 and TRBJ1-2; 9 positions match TRBD1. The germline CDR1 and CDR2 sequences are MDHEN and SYDVKM. This CDR3 is built from 13 residues. The V gene end was trimmed by 10 bases and the J gene end by 4 bases; junction bases not matched to a gene: 7.

The rearrangement uses TRBV12-3 or TRBV12-4 and TRBJ2-3; no firm D call. CDR3 length: 14 residues. With 2 bases removed from V and 4 bases from J, the gap between germline ends came to 10 bases. CDR3 DNA: TGTGCCAGCAGTTTAAGAGCTCGGGCAGATACGCAGTATTTT. This codes for CASSLRARADTQYF.

The chain recombines TRBV7-2 with TRBJ1-3; D not resolved. With 4 bases removed from V and 7 bases from J, the gap between germline ends came to 11 bases. Germline V gene data show CDR1 as SGHTA and CDR2 as FQGNSA. The CDR3 contains 13 residues. The CDR3 DNA is TGTGCCAGCAGCTCGGGGATGGGGAACACCATATATTTT. Amino acids: CASSSGMGNTIYF.

This clonotype was detected many times. This rearrangement joins TRBV2 to TRBJ2-3; TRBD1 or TRBD2 may be the D gene (6 bases each). The CDR3 runs to 14 residues. From germline, CDR1 is SNHLY and CDR2 FYNNEI. V was trimmed by 0 bases and J by 7 bases, leaving 11 bases between them. The CDR3: CASSEAQGRNTQYF. CDR3 coding DNA: TGTGCCAGCAGTGAAGCGCAGGGGAGGAATACGCAGTATTTT.

This sequence joins TRBV9 and TRBJ1-4; 8 nucleotides align to TRBD1. Trimming at V came to 2 bases and at J to 7 bases, leaving 7 bases not matched to a gene. The CDR3 runs 15 residues. Germline CDR1 and CDR2: SGDLS and YYNGEE. The CDR3 DNA is TGTGCCAGCAGCGTTATACAGGGGGACATTGAAAAACTGTTTTTT. This gives the protein CASSVIQGDIEKLFF. Filled out from reference TRBV9 and TRBJ1-4, the complete variable domain reads DSGVTQTPKHLITATGQRVTLRCSPRSGDLSVYWYQQSLDQGLQFLIQYYNGEERAKGNILERFSAQQFPDLHSELNLSSLELGDSALYFCASSVIQGDIEKLFFGSGTQLSVL.

The genes are TRBV9 and TRBJ2-5; TRBD2 aligns across 8 bases. V lost 0 bases, J lost 1 base, and 11 bases stayed unmatched. The CDR3 is 18 amino acids. Germline V gene data show CDR1 as SGDLS and CDR2 as YYNGEE. The CDR3 bases are TGTGCCAGCAGCGTAGCGAGTTCTGGCGGGGGGTTCCAAGAGACCCAGTACTTC. This encodes CASSVASSGGGFQETQYF.

The rearrangement uses TRBV5-1 and TRBJ2-7, with 9 bases identical to TRBD1. The CDR3 is made up of 15 amino acids. V was clipped by 0 bases and J by 7 bases; unmatched bases: 8. Germline CDR1 reads SGHRS; CDR2 reads YFSETQ. In nucleotides, the CDR3 is TGCGCCAGCAGCTTGGACAGGGGGCCCTCGAGGGAGCAGTACTTC. It is translated as CASSLDRGPSREQYF.

This clonotype has a handful of counts. The J gene is TRBJ1-6, the V gene TRBV5-1; 8 bases line up with TRBD1. The CDR3 loop spans 13 amino acids. J lost 8 bases, V lost 6 bases, and 4 bases had no gene match. The germline V gene encodes CDR1 SGHRS and CDR2 YFSETQ. The CDR3 sequence: CASTRGRDSPLHF. CDR3 nucleotides: TGCGCCAGCACCAGGGGGCGAGATTCACCCCTCCACTTT.

At least ten counts were recorded for this clonotype. This chain connects TRBV3-1 to TRBJ1-1; the D is unclear. Germline CDR1 reads LGHDT; CDR2 reads YNNKEL (reference sequence). Trimming removed 0 bases at V and 4 bases at J, with 9 bases between. The CDR3 loop spans 14 amino acids. DNA of the CDR3: TGTGCCAGCAGCCAAGACTTCGCGGGCACTGAAGCTTTCTTT. Protein product: CASSQDFAGTEAFF.

This clonotype was seen repeatedly, ten times or more. V gene TRBV7-9 combines with J gene TRBJ1-1; D unclear. Trimming removed 2 bases from V and 2 bases from J, with 3 bases in between. CDR1 SEHNR and CDR2 FQNEAQ come from the germline V gene (reference sequence). This CDR3 contains 12 residues. The CDR3 loop reads CASSLHNTEAFF. The CDR3 DNA is TGTGCCAGCAGCTTACATAACACTGAAGCTTTCTTT. Supplemented by reference TRBV7-9 and TRBJ1-1, the full variable domain reads DTGVSQNPRHKITKRGQNVTFRCDPISEHNRLYWYRQTLGQGPEFLTYFQNEAQLEKSRLLSDRFSAERPKGSFSTLEIQRTEQGDSAMYLCASSLHNTEAFFGQGTRLTVV.

This clonotype was counted many times. The chain links TRBV30 to TRBJ2-1; the match to TRBD2 covers 7 bases. The CDR3 is made up of 16 amino acids. Germline assignment: CDR1 GTSNPN and CDR2 SVGIG (reference sequence). V gave up 0 bases and J gave up 2 bases; unmatched junction bases: 7. The CDR3 loop reads CAWSVGEGRPYNEQFF. The CDR3 DNA is TGTGCCTGGAGTGTAGGGGAGGGGAGACCCTACAATGAGCAGTTCTTC.

Ten or more counts support this clonotype. V and J are TRBV7-6 and TRBJ2-3, with TRBD2 identical over 9 bases. Trimming removed 1 base from V and 4 bases from J; junction bases left unmatched: 3. CDR1 is SGHVS and CDR2 is FNYEAQ in the germline V gene. The CDR3 contains 15 residues. The CDR3, as DNA: TGTGCCAGCAGCTTAGTAGTAGCGGGGGCAGATACGCAGTATTTT. Translation gives CASSLVVAGADTQYF. The whole variable domain, filled in from reference TRBV7-6 and TRBJ2-3, reads GAGVSQSPRYKVTKRGQDVALRCDPISGHVSLYWYRQALGQGPEFLTYFNYEAQQDKSGLPNDRFSAERPEGSISTLTIQRTEQRDSAMYRCASSLVVAGADTQYFGPGTRLTVL.

This clonotype was recorded at least ten times. This sequence joins TRBV6-1 and TRBJ2-3; D unresolved. The V gene's germline CDR1 is MNHNS and CDR2 SASEGT. The CDR3 consists of 12 residues. Between the trimmed V and J ends, which lost 6 bases and 8 bases, there was a span of 12 bases. The CDR3 sequence: CASRAEKGTQYF. CDR3 DNA sequence: TGTGCCAGCAGGGCAGAAAAGGGTACGCAGTATTTT.

In this sample, this clonotype turned up many times. This chain joins TRBV28 and TRBJ2-5; no clear D. Per germline, CDR1 MDHEN and CDR2 SYDVKM. The CDR3 spans 13 residues. V was clipped by 6 bases and J by 4 bases, with 12 bases between them. The CDR3 nucleotides read TGTGCCAGCAGCCAACCAGCTTCAGAGACCCAGTACTTC. Residues: CASSQPASETQYF. Complete variable domain (other parts from reference TRBV28 and TRBJ2-5): DVKVTQSSRYLVKRTGEKVFLECVQDMDHENMFWYRQDPGLGLRLIYFSYDVKMKEKGDIPEGYSVSREKKERFSLILESASTNQTSMYLCASSQPASETQYFGPGTRLLVL.

The rearrangement joins TRBV9 to TRBJ2-7, with a tentative D call TRBD2 (6 bases). The CDR3 totals 15 residues. Trimming shortened V by 0 bases and J by 2 bases, and 12 bases separated the two germline ends. Germline V CDR1 and CDR2: SGDLS, YYNGEE. The chain's CDR3 is CASSVGGGTAYEQYF. CDR3 bases: TGTGCCAGCAGCGTAGGTGGGGGGACTGCCTACGAGCAGTACTTC.

This clonotype was seen more than once but under ten times. The chain employs TRBV20-1 and TRBJ2-1, with 7 bases aligning to TRBD1. The CDR3 spans 13 residues. Germline-derived CDR1 and CDR2 are DFQATT and SNEGSKA (reference sequence). The trim removed 6 bases at V and 5 bases at J, leaving 7 bases unmatched. CDR3 in amino acids: CSARQGLDNEQFF. CDR3 bases: TGCAGTGCCAGACAGGGTTTGGACAATGAGCAGTTCTTC.